Shown below are 21 T cell receptor beta chains from a single sample sequenced in a study of cytomegalovirus exposure and HLA in healthy donors. In the PCR, 60 Vbeta and 13 Jbeta primers were used. Repertoires were generated with immunoSEQ multiplex PCR, while TCRdb's copy carries only in-frame clones and drops some. The repertoire has around 200,000 clones, 75% of them found once; the top ten carry just under 3%. The specimen sequenced was PBMCs. These receptors all come from a male donor in good health and CMV-seronegative.

This clone was observed a handful of times. The DNA of the CDR3 is TGTGCCAGCAGTTACGGACAGGTCACAGATACGCAGTATTTT. Residues: CASSYGQVTDTQYF. J is TRBJ2-3 and V is TRBV6-5; the match to TRBD1 covers 7 bases. The trim removed 2 bases at V and 2 bases at J, leaving 1 base unmatched. This CDR3 has 14 residues. CDR1 is MNHEY, CDR2 SVGAGI, per germline.

The V and J genes are TRBV7-8 and TRBJ2-3; 7 nucleotides agree with TRBD2. The germline CDR1 and CDR2 sequences are SGHVS and FQNEAQ. The CDR3 is 14 amino acids. Trimming took 1 base from V and 3 from J; bases not matched to a gene: 1. The CDR3 is CASSLEAGTDTQYF. The CDR3 DNA sequence: TGTGCCAGCAGCTTAGAAGCGGGGACAGATACGCAGTATTTT.

This clone has a single count. This chain connects TRBV19 to TRBJ2-1, with a weak D call TRBD2 (5 bases). V lost 3 bases, J lost 8 bases, and 14 bases lay in between. CDR3 size: 14 residues. From germline, CDR1 is LNHDA and CDR2 SQIVND (reference sequence). The CDR3 here is CASSIPSQTHEQFF. The CDR3 DNA sequence: TGTGCCAGTAGTATCCCTAGCCAGACCCATGAGCAGTTCTTC.

The chain couples TRBV2 to TRBJ1-5; D is uncertain. The CDR3 length is 14 residues. Deletions cut 8 bases from V and 0 bases from J, with 11 bases between. Germline V gives CDR1 SNHLY, CDR2 FYNNEI. The CDR3 nucleotides read TGTGCCAGCTCCGAGGGCCTTAGCAATCAGCCCCAGCATTTT. This codes for CASSEGLSNQPQHF.

J is TRBJ2-7 and V is TRBV7-8; 7 nucleotides agree with TRBD1. The CDR3 consists of 15 residues. CDR1 and CDR2 from the germline V gene are SGHVS and FQNEAQ. V shed 3 bases and J 0 bases; nucleotides not matched to a gene: 5. Written as DNA, the CDR3 is TGTGCCAGCAGCTTCTACAGGGGTTCCTCCTACGAGCAGTACTTC. Translated, it gives CASSFYRGSSYEQYF.

The J gene is TRBJ1-2, the V gene TRBV7-9; no definite D call. Trimming shortened V by 5 bases and J by 4 bases, and 11 bases separated the two germline ends. The CDR3 covers 13 residues. Germline V gene sequence: CDR1 SEHNR, CDR2 FQNEAQ (reference sequence). CDR3 in DNA: TGTGCCAGCAGCCCCCCGGGGTCCTATGGCTACACCTTC. It translates to CASSPPGSYGYTF. Using reference TRBV7-9 and TRBJ1-2 for the parts outside the CDR3, the full variable domain is DTGVSQNPRHKITKRGQNVTFRCDPISEHNRLYWYRQTLGQGPEFLTYFQNEAQLEKSRLLSDRFSAERPKGSFSTLEIQRTEQGDSAMYLCASSPPGSYGYTFGSGTRLTVV.

The rearrangement links TRBV18 to TRBJ2-7, with TRBD2 as a possible D gene (5 bases). Trimming pared 6 bases from V and 2 bases from J, leaving 17 bases between. Germline-derived CDR1 and CDR2 are KGHSH and LQKENI. This CDR3 spans 15 amino acids. In DNA form, the CDR3 reads TGTGCCAGCTCCCTAGAAGAGGGCCTTCCCTACGAGCAGTACTTC. Residues: CASSLEEGLPYEQYF.

With respect to this clone: One junction end does not reproduce the germline sequence, and a read error may be involved. The V and J genes are TRBV27 and TRBJ2-1; weak D call: TRBD1 (6 bases). Germline lookup yields CDR1 MNHEY and CDR2 SMNVEV (reference sequence). CDR3 length: 15 residues. The CDR3: CTSSPQGPSYNEQFF. The CDR3 DNA is TGTACCAGCAGTCCGCAGGGGCCCTCCTACAATGAGCAGTTCTTC.

This clone was recorded a few times. This rearrangement joins TRBV29-1 to TRBJ1-1; no clear D. Deletions cut 2 bases from V and 4 bases from J, with 14 bases between. From germline, CDR1 is SQVTM and CDR2 ANQGSEA. This CDR3 is built from 14 residues. The chain's CDR3 is CSVESGREITEAFF. DNA of the CDR3: TGCAGCGTTGAATCCGGTAGGGAGATCACTGAAGCTTTCTTT.

The chain employs TRBV6-6 and TRBJ1-1, with D possibly TRBD1 on 6 matching bases. This CDR3 has 14 amino acids. Germline-derived CDR1 and CDR2 are MNHNY and SVGAGI (reference sequence). V lost 9 bases to trimming and J lost 5 bases, with 19 bases between them. CDR3 DNA sequence: TGTGCCAGTGCGATTGGGGGCTTAGGTACTGAAGCTTTCTTT. Translated: CASAIGGLGTEAFF.

The chain has TRBV7-6 and TRBJ2-1; TRBD1 aligns across 11 bases. Trimming removed 0 bases from V and 7 bases from J; junction bases left unmatched: 8. CDR3 length: 17 residues. CDR1 SGHVS and CDR2 FNYEAQ come from the germline V gene. The CDR3 nucleotides are TGTGCCAGCAGCTTAGCCTATCGGACAGGGGGCAAGAATGAGCAGTTCTTC. Translating gives CASSLAYRTGGKNEQFF.

The table lists this clone with a few counts. V and J are TRBV6-5 and TRBJ1-1; no reliable D call. The germline V and J ends were trimmed by 3 bases and 4 bases, with 12 bases remaining between them. Germline V gives CDR1 MNHEY, CDR2 SVGAGI. The CDR3 has 14 residues. CDR3 bases: TGTGCCAGCAGTTATCTAATAGTCGGCACTGAAGCTTTCTTT. This encodes CASSYLIVGTEAFF.

The genes are TRBV28 and TRBJ2-1; TRBD2 aligns across 9 bases. V trimming: 2 bases; J trimming: 4 bases; junction bases outside the gene matches: 3. Germline values: CDR1 MDHEN, CDR2 SYDVKM. This CDR3 spans 15 amino acids. The DNA for the CDR3 is TGTGCCAGCAGTTTAGAGCGGGAGGATTACAATGAGCAGTTCTTC. Amino acids: CASSLEREDYNEQFF. Full variable domain (rest looked up from reference TRBV28 and TRBJ2-1): DVKVTQSSRYLVKRTGEKVFLECVQDMDHENMFWYRQDPGLGLRLIYFSYDVKMKEKGDIPEGYSVSREKKERFSLILESASTNQTSMYLCASSLEREDYNEQFFGPGTRLTVL.

J is TRBJ1-3 and V is TRBV7-3, with D maybe TRBD1 (5 bases). Germline loops: CDR1 SGHTA, CDR2 FQGTGA. V was pared by 2 bases and J by 2 bases, with 10 bases between. The CDR3 is 15 amino acids. The CDR3 sequence: CASSLSAGAGNTIYF. The CDR3 DNA reads TGTGCCAGCAGCTTATCCGCGGGGGCTGGAAACACCATATATTTT.

The chain couples TRBV11-2 to TRBJ2-1; no definite D call. The CDR3 sequence is 15 residues long. Germline CDR1 reads SGHAT; CDR2 reads FQNNGV. Trimming left V 0 bases short and J 4 bases short, with 10 bases between. The DNA for the CDR3 is TGTGCCAGCAGCTTAGAGTTGCGGCTTTACAATGAGCAGTTCTTC. Amino acid sequence: CASSLELRLYNEQFF.

The chain couples TRBV19 to TRBJ1-5; D is possibly TRBD1 (6 bases). The CDR3 length is 14 residues. V gave up 7 bases and J gave up 0 bases, with 10 bases separating them. CDR1 is LNHDA, CDR2 SQIVND, per germline (reference sequence). The CDR3: CASNQGYSNQPQHF. In DNA form, the CDR3 reads TGTGCCAGTAACCAGGGGTATAGCAATCAGCCCCAGCATTTT.

J is TRBJ1-1 and V is TRBV29-1; D is possibly TRBD1 (6 bases). Between the trimmed V and J ends, which lost 7 bases and 0 bases, there was a span of 12 bases. This CDR3 spans 13 amino acids. Germline V lookup: CDR1 SQVTM, CDR2 ANQGSEA. CDR3 nucleotide sequence: TGCAGCGGCCACAGGGCAATGAACACTGAAGCTTTCTTT. Protein: CSGHRAMNTEAFF.

This rearrangement joins TRBV5-1 to TRBJ1-6; D is perhaps TRBD1 (6 bases). In germline, CDR1 is SGHRS, CDR2 YFSETQ. V dropped 4 bases and J dropped 8 bases, with 13 bases sitting between them. The CDR3 runs 14 residues. The CDR3 here is CASSETGIDSPLHF. In DNA, the CDR3 is TGCGCCAGCAGCGAGACAGGAATCGATTCACCCCTCCACTTT.

V and J are TRBV6-5 and TRBJ1-3, with D possibly being TRBD1 (5 bases). CDR1 and CDR2 (germline): MNHEY, SVGAGI. The CDR3 sequence is 15 residues long. V was pared by 6 bases and J by 1 base, with 13 bases between. The CDR3 sequence is CASSFNRNSGNTIYF. DNA for the CDR3: TGTGCCAGCAGCTTTAACAGGAATTCTGGAAACACCATATATTTT.

The gene calls are TRBV5-8 and TRBJ1-2, with D maybe TRBD1 (6 bases). The V gene's germline CDR1 is SGHTS and CDR2 YDEGEE. V was clipped by 2 bases and J by 5 bases, with 10 bases between them. This CDR3 contains 13 residues. The CDR3 DNA is TGTGCCAGCAGCTTCCGGGGGGCGTATGGCTACACCTTC. This sequence encodes CASSFRGAYGYTF.

CDR3 loop: CASSPRGSNQPQHF. As DNA, the CDR3 is TGTGCCAGCAGTCCCAGGGGGAGCAATCAGCCCCAGCATTTT. V and J are TRBV28 and TRBJ1-5; 7 bases line up with TRBD1. There are 14 residues in the CDR3. Per the germline V gene, CDR1 is MDHEN and CDR2 is SYDVKM. V shed 5 bases and J 1 base; nucleotides not matched to a gene: 2.